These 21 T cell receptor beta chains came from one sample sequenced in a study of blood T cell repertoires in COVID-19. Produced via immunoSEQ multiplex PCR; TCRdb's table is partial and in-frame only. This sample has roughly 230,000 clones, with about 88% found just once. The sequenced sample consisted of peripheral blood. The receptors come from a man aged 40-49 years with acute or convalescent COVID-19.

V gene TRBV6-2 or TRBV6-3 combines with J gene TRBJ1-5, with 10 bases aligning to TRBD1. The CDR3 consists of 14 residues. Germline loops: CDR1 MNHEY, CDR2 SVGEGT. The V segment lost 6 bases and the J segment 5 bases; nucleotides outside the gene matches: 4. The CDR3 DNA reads TGTGCCAGCAGCGCAGGGACAGGGGATCAGCCCCAGCATTTT. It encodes CASSAGTGDQPQHF.

This chain's CDR3 is CASSERVKGGQPQYF. The CDR3 bases are TGTGCCAGCAGCGAGAGGGTAAAGGGGGGACAGCCGCAGTATTTT. This rearrangement joins TRBV9 to TRBJ2-3; TRBD1 is a possible D gene (7 bases). Trimming removed 3 bases at V and 10 bases at J, with 21 bases between. Germline CDR1 is SGDLS and CDR2 is YYNGEE. The CDR3 runs to 15 residues.

Written as DNA, the CDR3 is TGTGCCAGCAGCGTAGGTGTACCGCGGGGCCCCCAGCATTTT. Encoded protein: CASSVGVPRGPQHF. The chain combines TRBV9 with TRBJ1-5; perhaps TRBD1 as D (5 bases). This CDR3 region has 14 residues. Deletions cut 0 bases from V and 10 bases from J, with 14 bases between. Looked up from germline, CDR1 is SGDLS and CDR2 is YYNGEE.

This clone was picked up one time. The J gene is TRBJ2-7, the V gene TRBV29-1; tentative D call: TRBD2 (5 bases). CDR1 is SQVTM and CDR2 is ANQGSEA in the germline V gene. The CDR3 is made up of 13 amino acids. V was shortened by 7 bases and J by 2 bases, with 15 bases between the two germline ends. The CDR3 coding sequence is TGCAGCGCTACAGATTGGCGGGCCTACGAGCAGTACTTC. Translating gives CSATDWRAYEQYF.

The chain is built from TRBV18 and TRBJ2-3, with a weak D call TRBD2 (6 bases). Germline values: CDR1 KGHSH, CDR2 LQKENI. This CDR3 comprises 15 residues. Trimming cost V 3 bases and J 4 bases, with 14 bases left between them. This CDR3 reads CASSPPGPGADTQYF. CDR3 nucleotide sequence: TGTGCCAGCTCACCCCCGGGCCCGGGGGCAGATACGCAGTATTTT.

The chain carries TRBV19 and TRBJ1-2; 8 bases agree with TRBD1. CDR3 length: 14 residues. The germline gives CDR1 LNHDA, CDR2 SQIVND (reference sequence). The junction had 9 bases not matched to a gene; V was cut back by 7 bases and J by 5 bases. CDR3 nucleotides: TGTGCCAGTACTCCTGAAGGGGACAGGTATGGCTACACCTTC. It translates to CASTPEGDRYGYTF. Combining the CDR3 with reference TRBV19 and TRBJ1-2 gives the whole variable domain DGGITQSPKYLFRKEGQNVTLSCEQNLNHDAMYWYRQDPGQGLRLIYYSQIVNDFQKGDIAEGYSVSREKKESFPLTVTSAQKNPTAFYLCASTPEGDRYGYTFGSGTRLTVV.

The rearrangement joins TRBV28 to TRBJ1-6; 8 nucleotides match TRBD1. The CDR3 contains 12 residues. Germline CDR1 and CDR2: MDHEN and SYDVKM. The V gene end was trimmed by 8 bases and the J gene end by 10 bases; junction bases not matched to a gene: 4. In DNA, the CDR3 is TGTGCCAGCGGAGACAGGGGCTCACCCCTCCACTTT. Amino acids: CASGDRGSPLHF.

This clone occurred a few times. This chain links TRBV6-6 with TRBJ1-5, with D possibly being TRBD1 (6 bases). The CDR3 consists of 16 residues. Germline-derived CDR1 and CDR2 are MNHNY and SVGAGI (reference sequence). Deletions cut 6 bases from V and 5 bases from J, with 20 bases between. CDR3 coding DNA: TGTGCCAGCAGACCGCCACAGGGCCGGGGGGATCAGCCCCAGCATTTT. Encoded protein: CASRPPQGRGDQPQHF.

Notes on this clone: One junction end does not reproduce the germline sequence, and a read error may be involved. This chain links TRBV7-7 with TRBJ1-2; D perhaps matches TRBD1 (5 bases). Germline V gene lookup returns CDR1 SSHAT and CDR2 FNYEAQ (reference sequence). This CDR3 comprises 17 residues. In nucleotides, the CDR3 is TGTGCTAGCAGCCCCGCCCTAGAAGACAGATCTAACTATGGCTACACCTTC. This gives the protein CASSPALEDRSNYGYTF.

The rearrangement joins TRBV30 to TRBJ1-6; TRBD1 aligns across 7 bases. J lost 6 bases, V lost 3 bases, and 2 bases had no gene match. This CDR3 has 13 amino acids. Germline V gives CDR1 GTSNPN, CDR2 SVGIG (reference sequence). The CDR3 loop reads CAWRAGGNSPLHF. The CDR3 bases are TGTGCCTGGAGGGCAGGGGGTAATTCACCCCTCCACTTT.

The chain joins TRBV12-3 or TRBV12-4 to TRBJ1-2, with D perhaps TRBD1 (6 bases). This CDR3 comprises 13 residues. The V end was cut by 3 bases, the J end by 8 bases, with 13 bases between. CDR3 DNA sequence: TGTGCCAGCAGTTTGGGGGGGCTAGGGGGCTACACCTTC. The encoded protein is CASSLGGLGGYTF.

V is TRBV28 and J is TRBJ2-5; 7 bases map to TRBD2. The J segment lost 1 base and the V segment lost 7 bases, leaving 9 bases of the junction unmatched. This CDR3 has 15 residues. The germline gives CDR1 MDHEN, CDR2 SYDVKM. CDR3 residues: CASTVGGGGQETQYF. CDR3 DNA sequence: TGTGCCAGCACCGTAGGCGGGGGAGGCCAAGAGACCCAGTACTTC.

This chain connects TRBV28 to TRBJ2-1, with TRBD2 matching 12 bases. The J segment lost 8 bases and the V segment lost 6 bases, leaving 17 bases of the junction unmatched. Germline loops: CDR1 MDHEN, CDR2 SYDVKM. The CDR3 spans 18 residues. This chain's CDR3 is CASSSVASGGVRVYEQFF. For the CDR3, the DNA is TGTGCCAGCAGCTCCGTCGCTAGCGGGGGGGTGCGGGTTTATGAGCAGTTCTTC.

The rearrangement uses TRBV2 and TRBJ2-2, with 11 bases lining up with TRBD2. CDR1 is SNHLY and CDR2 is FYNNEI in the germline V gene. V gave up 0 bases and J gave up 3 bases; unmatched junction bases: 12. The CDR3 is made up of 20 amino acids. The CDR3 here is CASSEALGSGGAKDTGELFF. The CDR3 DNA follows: TGTGCCAGCAGTGAAGCGCTTGGTAGCGGGGGGGCCAAAGACACCGGGGAGCTGTTTTTT. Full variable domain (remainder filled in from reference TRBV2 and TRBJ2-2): EPEVTQTPSHQVTQMGQEVILRCVPISNHLYFYWYRQILGQKVEFLVSFYNNEISEKSEIFDDQFSVERPDGSNFTLKIRSTKLEDSAMYFCASSEALGSGGAKDTGELFFGEGSRLTVL.

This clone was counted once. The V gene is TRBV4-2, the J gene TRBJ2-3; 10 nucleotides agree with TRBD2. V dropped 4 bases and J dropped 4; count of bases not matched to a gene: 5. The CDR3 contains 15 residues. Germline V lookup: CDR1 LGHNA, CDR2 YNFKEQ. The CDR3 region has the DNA TGTGCCAGCAGCCCTCTAGCGGGGGTGTCAGATACGCAGTATTTT. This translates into CASSPLAGVSDTQYF.

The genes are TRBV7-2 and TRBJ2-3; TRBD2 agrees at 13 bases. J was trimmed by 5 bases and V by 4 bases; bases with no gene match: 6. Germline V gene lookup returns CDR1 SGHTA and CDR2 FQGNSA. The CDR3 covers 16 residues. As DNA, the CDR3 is TGTGCCAGCAGCTCCACTAGCGGGGGGGCCGGAGATACGCAGTATTTT. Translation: CASSSTSGGAGDTQYF.

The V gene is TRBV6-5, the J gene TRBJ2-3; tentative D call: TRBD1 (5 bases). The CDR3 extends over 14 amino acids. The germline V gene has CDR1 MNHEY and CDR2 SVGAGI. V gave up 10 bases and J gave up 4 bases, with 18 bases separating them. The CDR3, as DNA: TGTGCCACCTATTCAGGGTGGAGTGCAGATACGCAGTATTTT. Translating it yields CATYSGWSADTQYF.

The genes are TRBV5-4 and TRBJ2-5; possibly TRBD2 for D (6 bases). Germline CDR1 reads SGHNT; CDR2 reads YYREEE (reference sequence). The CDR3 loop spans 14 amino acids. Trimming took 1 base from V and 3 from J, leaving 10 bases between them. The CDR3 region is CASSLIGGEETQYF. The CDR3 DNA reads TGTGCCAGCAGCTTGATCGGGGGAGAAGAGACCCAGTACTTC. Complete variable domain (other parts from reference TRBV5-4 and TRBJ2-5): ETGVTQSPTHLIKTRGQQVTLRCSSQSGHNTVSWYQQALGQGPQFIFQYYREEENGRGNFPPRFSGLQFPNYSSELNVNALELDDSALYLCASSLIGGEETQYFGPGTRLLVL.

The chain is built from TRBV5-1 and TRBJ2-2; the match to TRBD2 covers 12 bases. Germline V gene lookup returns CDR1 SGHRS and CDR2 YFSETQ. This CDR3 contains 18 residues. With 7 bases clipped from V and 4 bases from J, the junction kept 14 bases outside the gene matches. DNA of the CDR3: TGCGCCAGCGACAGTGCTAGCGGGGGGGCCCCTGGCACCGGGGAGCTGTTTTTT. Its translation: CASDSASGGAPGTGELFF.

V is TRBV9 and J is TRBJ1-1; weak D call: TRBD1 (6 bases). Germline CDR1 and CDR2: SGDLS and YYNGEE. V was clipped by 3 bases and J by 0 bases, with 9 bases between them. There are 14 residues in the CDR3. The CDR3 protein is CASSGTVLNTEAFF. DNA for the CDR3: TGTGCCAGCAGCGGGACAGTCCTGAACACTGAAGCTTTCTTT.

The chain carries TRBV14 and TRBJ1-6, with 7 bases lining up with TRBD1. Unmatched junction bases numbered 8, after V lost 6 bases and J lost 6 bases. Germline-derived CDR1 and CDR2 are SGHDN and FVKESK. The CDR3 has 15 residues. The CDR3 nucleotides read TGTGCCAGCAGTTCCCAGACAGGGACTAATTCACCCCTCCACTTT. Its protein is CASSSQTGTNSPLHF.